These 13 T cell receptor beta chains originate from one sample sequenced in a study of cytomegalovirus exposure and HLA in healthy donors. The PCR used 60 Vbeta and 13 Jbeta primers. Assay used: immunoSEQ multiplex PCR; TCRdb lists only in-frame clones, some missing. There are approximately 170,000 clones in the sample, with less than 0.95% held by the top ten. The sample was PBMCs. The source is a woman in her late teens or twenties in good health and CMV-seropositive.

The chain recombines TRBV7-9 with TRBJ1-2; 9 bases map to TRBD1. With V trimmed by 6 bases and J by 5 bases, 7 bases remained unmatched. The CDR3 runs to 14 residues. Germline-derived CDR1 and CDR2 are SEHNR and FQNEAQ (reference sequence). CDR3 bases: TGTGCCAGCAGTCTGGACAGGGGCGGTTATGGCTACACCTTC. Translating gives CASSLDRGGYGYTF.

The CDR3 protein is CASQPSGASSSYEQYF. CDR3 nucleotide sequence: TGCGCCAGCCAACCTTCAGGGGCCTCGAGCTCCTACGAGCAGTACTTC. This sequence joins TRBV4-1 and TRBJ2-7; D may be TRBD1 (6 bases). Trimming cost V 8 bases and J 0 bases, with 20 bases left between them. Germline lookup yields CDR1 MGHRA and CDR2 YSYEKL. The CDR3 is 16 residues long.

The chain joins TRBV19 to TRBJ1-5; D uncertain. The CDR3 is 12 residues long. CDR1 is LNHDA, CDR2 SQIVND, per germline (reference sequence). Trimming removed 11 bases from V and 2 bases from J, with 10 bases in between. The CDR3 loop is CAGGQGNQPQHF. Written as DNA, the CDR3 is TGTGCCGGCGGGCAGGGCAATCAGCCCCAGCATTTT.

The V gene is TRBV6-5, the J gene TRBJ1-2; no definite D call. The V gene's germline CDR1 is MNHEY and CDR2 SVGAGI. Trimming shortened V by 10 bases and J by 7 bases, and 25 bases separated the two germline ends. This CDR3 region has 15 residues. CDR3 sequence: CATTVAAGGSSGYTF. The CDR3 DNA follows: TGTGCCACGACGGTAGCCGCCGGAGGTTCTTCTGGCTACACCTTC.

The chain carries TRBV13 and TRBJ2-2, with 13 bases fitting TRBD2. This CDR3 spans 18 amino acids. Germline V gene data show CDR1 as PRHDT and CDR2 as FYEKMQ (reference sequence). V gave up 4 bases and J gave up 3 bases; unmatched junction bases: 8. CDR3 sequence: CASSYVPGLAGYTGELFF. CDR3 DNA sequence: TGTGCCAGCAGCTACGTCCCGGGACTAGCGGGGTACACCGGGGAGCTGTTTTTT. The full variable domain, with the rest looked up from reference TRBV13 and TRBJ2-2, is AAGVIQSPRHLIKEKRETATLKCYPIPRHDTVYWYQQGPGQDPQFLISFYEKMQSDKGSIPDRFSAQQFSDYHSELNMSSLELGDSALYFCASSYVPGLAGYTGELFFGEGSRLTVL.

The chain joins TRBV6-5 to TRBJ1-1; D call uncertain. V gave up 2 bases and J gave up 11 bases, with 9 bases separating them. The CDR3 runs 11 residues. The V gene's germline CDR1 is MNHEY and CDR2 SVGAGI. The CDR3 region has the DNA TGTGCCAGCAGTTACCCCGGAGGTGCTTTCTTT. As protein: CASSYPGGAFF.

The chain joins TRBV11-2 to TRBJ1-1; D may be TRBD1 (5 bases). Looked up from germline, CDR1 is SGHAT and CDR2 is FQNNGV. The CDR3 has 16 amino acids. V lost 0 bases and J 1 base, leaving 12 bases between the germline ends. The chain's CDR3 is CASSLDLWGGNTEAFF. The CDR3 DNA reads TGTGCCAGCAGCTTAGATCTTTGGGGCGGGAACACTGAAGCTTTCTTT.

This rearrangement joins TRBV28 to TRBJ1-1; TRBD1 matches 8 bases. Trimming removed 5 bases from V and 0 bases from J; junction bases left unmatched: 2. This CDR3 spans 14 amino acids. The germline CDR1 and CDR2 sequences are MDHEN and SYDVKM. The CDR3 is CASSGTGVNTEAFF. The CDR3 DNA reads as TGTGCCAGCAGTGGGACAGGTGTGAACACTGAAGCTTTCTTT.

DNA of the CDR3: TGTGCCAGCACCAGGGAATCGACAGGGGGGGAAAAACTGTTTTTT. Residues: CASTRESTGGEKLFF. This chain links TRBV6-5 with TRBJ1-4, with 9 nucleotides matching TRBD1. CDR1 is MNHEY, CDR2 SVGAGI, per germline. The ends lost 7 bases at V and 8 bases at J; junction bases unmatched: 11. The CDR3 sequence is 15 residues long.

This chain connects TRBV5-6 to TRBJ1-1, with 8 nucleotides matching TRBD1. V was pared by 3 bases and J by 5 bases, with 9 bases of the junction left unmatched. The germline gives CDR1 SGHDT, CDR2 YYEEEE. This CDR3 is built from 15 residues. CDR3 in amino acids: CASSSGGPMRTEAFF. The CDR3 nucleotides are TGTGCCAGCAGCTCAGGGGGCCCTATGAGAACTGAAGCTTTCTTT.

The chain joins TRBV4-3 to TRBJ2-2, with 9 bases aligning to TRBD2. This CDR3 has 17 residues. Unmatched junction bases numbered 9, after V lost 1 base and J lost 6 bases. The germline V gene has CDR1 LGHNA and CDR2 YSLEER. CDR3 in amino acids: CASSQAWLAGNAGELFF. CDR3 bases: TGCGCCAGCAGCCAAGCGTGGCTAGCGGGGAATGCCGGGGAGCTGTTTTTT.

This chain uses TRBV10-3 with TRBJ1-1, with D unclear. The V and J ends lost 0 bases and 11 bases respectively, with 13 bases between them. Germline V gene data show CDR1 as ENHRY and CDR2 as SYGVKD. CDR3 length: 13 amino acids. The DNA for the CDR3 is TGTGCCATCAGTGAGTCAGGGCCGACGGGGGCTTTCTTT. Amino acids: CAISESGPTGAFF.

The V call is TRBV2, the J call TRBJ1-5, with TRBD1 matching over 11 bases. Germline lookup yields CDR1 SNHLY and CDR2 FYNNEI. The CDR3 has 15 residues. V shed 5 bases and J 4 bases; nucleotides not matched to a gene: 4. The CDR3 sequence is CASSTGTGGNQPQHF. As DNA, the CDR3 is TGTGCCAGCAGTACCGGGACAGGGGGTAATCAGCCCCAGCATTTT.